Listed below are T cell receptor beta chains from one sample, sequenced in a study of blood T cell repertoires in COVID-19. Profiled with immunoSEQ multiplex PCR; TCRdb holds only in-frame clones, not every one. The sample yields 68,000 or so clones, about 84% seen once. The source material was peripheral blood. The receptors come from a human donor in a cohort sampled during active COVID-19. Both conserved end residues are part of each CDR3. D genes are given only for firm matches. Rows give clone size only sometimes, using once, few, many, or a class for an expanded clone.

V	J	size	length	D	DNA	CDR3
TRBV2	TRBJ2-5	once	20	TRBD2	TGTGCCAGCAGTGAAGCGGGGCGGTTCTGGTCTAGCGGGCTTAGGGAGACCCAGTACTTC	CASSEAGRFWSSGLRETQYF
TRBV19	TRBJ2-6	-	15	-	TGTGCCAGTAGTCCACGGGGCTCTGGGGCCAACGTCCTGACTTTC	CASSPRGSGANVLTF
TRBV7-9	TRBJ2-2	-	17	TRBD2	TGTGCCAGCAGCACGACTAGCGGGGGCCCGGGGCACGGGGAGCTGTTTTTT	CASSTTSGGPGHGELFF
TRBV28	TRBJ1-2	-	13	TRBD1	TGTGCCAGCACCAAGGGGGCTAACTATGGCTACACTTTC	CASTKGANYGYTF
TRBV27	TRBJ2-2	-	14	TRBD2	TGTGCCAGCAGTTTACTAGCGGAGCCCGGGGAGCTGTTTTTT	CASSLLAEPGELFF
TRBV29-1	TRBJ1-5	-	17	-	TGCAGCGCTACCCAGGGAGGGGGAACCGGTGGGGATCAGCCCCAGCATTTT	CSATQGGGTGGDQPQHF
TRBV5-1	TRBJ2-1	few	15	TRBD2	TGCGCCAGCAGGGTCTGGACTAGCGGGGGGGATGAGCAGTTCTTC	CASRVWTSGGDEQFF
TRBV19	TRBJ2-5	-	13	TRBD2	TGTGCCAGTAGTAGAACTAGCGAAAAGACCCAGTACTTC	CASSRTSEKTQYF
TRBV7-6	TRBJ1-6	-	15	TRBD1	TGTGCCAGCAGCACGGGACAGAGCTATAATTCACCCCTCCACTTT	CASSTGQSYNSPLHF
TRBV30	TRBJ2-1	-	15	TRBD2	TGTGCCTGGAGTGTAGCGGGGGGTTGGGGGAATGAGCAGTTCTTC	CAWSVAGGWGNEQFF
TRBV11-3	TRBJ1-1	-	14	-	TGTGCCAGCAGCTTGCGCGGGAAATCTGGTGAAGCTTTCTTT	CASSLRGKSGEAFF
TRBV24-1	TRBJ1-5	-	15	-	TGTGCCACCGCGGATGGGGGAGGTAGCAATCAGCCCCAGCATTTT	CATADGGGSNQPQHF
TRBV18	TRBJ2-5	-	15	TRBD2	TGTGCCAGCTCACTCCTAGCGGGGGACCAAGAGACCCAGTACTTC	CASSLLAGDQETQYF
TRBV14	TRBJ1-6	-	13	-	TGTGCCAGCAGCCCCTATAATAATTCACCCCTCCACTTT	CASSPYNNSPLHF
TRBV7-2	TRBJ2-3	-	16	TRBD2	TGTGCCAGCAGGCCTTCTAGCGGGGGGGGCACAGATACGCAGTATTTT	CASRPSSGGGTDTQYF
TRBV18	TRBJ2-7	-	13	TRBD1	TGTGCCAGCTCACCTAGACAGGGGAACGAGCAGTACTTC	CASSPRQGNEQYF
TRBV5-1	TRBJ2-7	-	15	-	TGCGCCAGCAAGTTTGGGGCAGGACCCTCCTACGAGCAGTACTTC	CASKFGAGPSYEQYF